The 25 T cell receptor beta chains below come from one sample, sequenced in a study of T cells in localized non-small cell lung cancer. TCRdb's table, derived via immunoSEQ multiplex PCR, lists solely in-frame clones and lacks some. The sample yields about 16,000 clones, over 75% seen once. Material: peripheral blood, obtained before any cancer treatment. These receptors came from a male donor aged 60 or over with stage I lung adenocarcinoma.

The chain has TRBV7-2 and TRBJ2-5; D might be TRBD2 (6 bases). Germline V gene sequence: CDR1 SGHTA, CDR2 FQGNSA. The CDR3 covers 14 residues. V was pared by 1 base and J by 4 bases, with 10 bases between. The CDR3 DNA follows: TGTGCCAGCAGCTTAGGCGGGGCTGCAGAGACCCAGTACTTC. Its translation: CASSLGGAAETQYF.

V gene TRBV14 combines with J gene TRBJ2-1; 7 bases agree with TRBD1. This CDR3 spans 14 amino acids. The ends lost 0 bases at V and 6 bases at J; junction bases unmatched: 2. Germline lookup yields CDR1 SGHDN and CDR2 FVKESK. The CDR3 is CASSQDGTVNEQFF. The CDR3 DNA reads as TGTGCCAGCAGCCAAGACGGGACAGTCAATGAGCAGTTCTTC.

The J gene is TRBJ1-3, the V gene TRBV29-1; the D gene is possibly TRBD1 (6 bases). CDR3 size: 13 residues. Trimming cost V 1 base and J 2 bases, with 6 bases left between them. Germline-derived CDR1 and CDR2 are SQVTM and ANQGSEA. This CDR3 reads CSVEGTAGNTIYF. CDR3 sequence (DNA): TGCAGCGTTGAAGGGACAGCTGGAAACACCATATATTTT.

The J gene is TRBJ2-3, the V gene TRBV6-5; the D gene is possibly TRBD2 (7 bases). V was clipped by 6 bases and J by 4 bases, with 14 bases between them. In germline, CDR1 is MNHEY, CDR2 SVGAGI. There are 14 residues in the CDR3. The CDR3 here is CASSFGGGPDTQYF. DNA for the CDR3: TGTGCCAGCAGCTTTGGGGGGGGGCCAGATACGCAGTATTTT.

The V and J genes are TRBV7-9 and TRBJ1-2; TRBD1 might be the D (5 bases). The germline gives CDR1 SEHNR, CDR2 FQNEAQ (reference sequence). CDR3 length: 13 residues. V lost 2 bases and J 8 bases, leaving 12 bases between the germline ends. In nucleotides, the CDR3 is TGTGCCAGCAGCTTAAGGGACCGCGGGGGCTACACCTTC. Amino acids: CASSLRDRGGYTF.

This rearrangement joins TRBV6-6 to TRBJ1-1; no clear D. This CDR3 is built from 12 residues. Germline assignment: CDR1 MNHNY and CDR2 SVGAGI (reference sequence). Trimming removed 6 bases at V and 3 bases at J, with 8 bases between. The CDR3 bases are TGTGCCAGCAGGGGGTGGGACACTGAAGCTTTCTTT. Its protein product is CASRGWDTEAFF.

On this clone: An end of the junction does not agree with germline; a read error may underlie this. The chain joins TRBV4-1 to TRBJ2-4, with D possibly called TRBD1 or TRBD2 (5 bases each). The CDR3 extends over 17 amino acids. Germline CDR1 is MGHRA and CDR2 is YSYEKL. CDR3 in DNA: TGCGCCAGCAGCCAAGGTCTGGGGACCGGCAGGGAAGCCTCCCTGGGGTTC. Translated: CASSQGLGTGREASLGF.

The rearrangement joins TRBV7-2 to TRBJ2-7, with D unclear. V lost 1 base and J lost 2, with 9 bases in between. The germline V gene encodes CDR1 SGHTA and CDR2 FQGNSA. The CDR3 has 14 residues. The CDR3 DNA is TGTGCCAGCAGCTTAGGACCTGAGACCTACGAGCAGTACTTC. Amino acids: CASSLGPETYEQYF. Filled out from reference TRBV7-2 and TRBJ2-7, the complete variable domain reads GAGVSQSPSNKVTEKGKDVELRCDPISGHTALYWYRQSLGQGLEFLIYFQGNSAPDKSGLPSDRFSAERTGGSVSTLTIQRTQQEDSAVYLCASSLGPETYEQYFGPGTRLTVT.

This chain joins TRBV6-1 and TRBJ2-5; D gene ambiguous. In germline, CDR1 is MNHNS, CDR2 SASEGT. The CDR3 is 13 amino acids. The ends were cut back, 4 bases at V and 7 bases at J, with 13 bases in the middle. CDR3 amino acids: CASSVPGTGTQYF. CDR3 nucleotide sequence: TGTGCCAGCAGTGTCCCCGGTACCGGGACCCAGTACTTC.

This rearrangement joins TRBV6-6 to TRBJ1-4; D is perhaps TRBD1 (5 bases). Between the trimmed V and J ends, which lost 4 bases and 0 bases, there was a span of 12 bases. Germline V gene data show CDR1 as MNHNY and CDR2 as SVGAGI (reference sequence). CDR3 length: 16 amino acids. The CDR3 region is CASSSTWTSTNEKLFF. As DNA, the CDR3 is TGTGCCAGCAGTTCTACTTGGACATCAACTAATGAAAAACTGTTTTTT.

The V and J genes are TRBV7-2 and TRBJ2-1; D not resolved. Germline V CDR1 and CDR2: SGHTA, FQGNSA. This CDR3 contains 13 residues. Trimming took 1 base from V and 12 from J, leaving 13 bases between them. CDR3 sequence (DNA): TGTGCCAGCAGCTTAGACTCAGGCTTAGTGCAGTTCTTC. Translating it yields CASSLDSGLVQFF.

In regard to this clone: At one end the junction does not follow the germline gene, possibly because of a read error. J is TRBJ2-7 and V is TRBV6-5; 10 nucleotides line up with TRBD1. This CDR3 region has 14 residues. Germline V gene data show CDR1 as MNHEY and CDR2 as SVGAGI. The CDR3 loop is CASRPGQGDYERYF. CDR3 DNA sequence: TGTGCCAGCAGACCCGGACAGGGGGATTACGAGCGGTACTTC.

A note on this clone: One end of the junction is discordant with germline, which a read error may explain. The chain has TRBV10-3 and TRBJ2-2; no reliable D call. This CDR3 spans 14 amino acids. The germline V gene has CDR1 ENHRY and CDR2 SYGVKD. The CDR3 bases are TGTGCCATCAGCGAGTCAGGGAACACCGGGGAGCTGTTTTTT. Translated, it gives CAISESGNTGELFF.

The V call is TRBV2, the J call TRBJ2-1, with TRBD1 identical over 7 bases. Germline trimming cut 6 bases from V and 2 bases from J; bases unmatched to any gene: 13. Germline CDR1 is SNHLY and CDR2 is FYNNEI. This CDR3 contains 17 residues. The CDR3 DNA is TGTGCCAGCAGATCCGGGACAGACATCCTTACCTACAATGAGCAGTTCTTC. Its protein is CASRSGTDILTYNEQFF.

The chain carries TRBV29-1 and TRBJ2-5; 8 bases line up with TRBD1. Unmatched junction bases numbered 14, after V lost 6 bases and J lost 5 bases. The germline V gene encodes CDR1 SQVTM and CDR2 ANQGSEA. The CDR3 is 15 residues long. The CDR3 loop is CSVQGAGGRWETQYF. DNA of the CDR3: TGCAGCGTCCAGGGGGCAGGGGGTCGGTGGGAGACCCAGTACTTC.

CDR3 DNA: TGTGCCTGGAGGTCAAGGGGGGTTGCAGATACGCAGTATTTT. It is translated as CAWRSRGVADTQYF. V is TRBV30 and J is TRBJ2-3, with D possibly called TRBD1 or TRBD2 (6 bases each). There are 14 residues in the CDR3. Trimming removed 3 bases at V and 4 bases at J, with 14 bases between. CDR1 is GTSNPN, CDR2 SVGIG, per germline (reference sequence).

This chain uses TRBV7-2 with TRBJ2-3; a possible D gene is TRBD2 (5 bases). Germline CDR1 is SGHTA and CDR2 is FQGNSA. The CDR3 is 14 amino acids. Trimming cost V 6 bases and J 0 bases, with 10 bases left between them. Written as DNA, the CDR3 is TGTGCCAGCAGTGACTACCTTAGCACAGATACGCAGTATTTT. Its protein is CASSDYLSTDTQYF.

The chain is built from TRBV27 and TRBJ2-7; tentative D call: TRBD2 (5 bases). Germline CDR1 MNHEY, CDR2 SMNVEV (reference sequence). V lost 4 bases to trimming and J lost 1 base, with 11 bases between them. This CDR3 contains 14 residues. The CDR3 here is CASSSVRDSYEQYF. CDR3 DNA sequence: TGTGCCAGCAGTTCCGTACGGGATTCCTACGAGCAGTACTTC.

The rearrangement joins TRBV6-1 to TRBJ2-3; D uncertain. Germline CDR1 is MNHNS and CDR2 is SASEGT. The CDR3 has 11 amino acids. V lost 7 bases, J lost 0 bases, and 2 bases lay in between. The CDR3: CASTSTDTQYF. The CDR3 DNA reads TGTGCCAGCACTAGCACAGATACGCAGTATTTT.

The J gene is TRBJ2-2, the V gene TRBV7-6, with D unclear. This CDR3 contains 17 residues. Germline V gene lookup returns CDR1 SGHVS and CDR2 FNYEAQ. The V end lost 5 bases, the J end lost 4 bases, and 20 bases lay between the germline ends. The CDR3 region is CASSPPSWRLSTGELFF. In nucleotides, the CDR3 is TGTGCCAGCAGCCCCCCGAGTTGGCGCTTATCCACCGGGGAGCTGTTTTTT. The variable domain in full, with the rest retrieved from reference TRBV7-6 and TRBJ2-2, is GAGVSQSPRYKVTKRGQDVALRCDPISGHVSLYWYRQALGQGPEFLTYFNYEAQQDKSGLPNDRFSAERPEGSISTLTIQRTEQRDSAMYRCASSPPSWRLSTGELFFGEGSRLTVL.

J is TRBJ2-7 and V is TRBV6-1; TRBD2 agrees at 7 bases. The CDR3 extends over 15 amino acids. The V gene's germline CDR1 is MNHNS and CDR2 SASEGT. The ends lost 10 bases at V and 2 bases at J; junction bases unmatched: 14. The CDR3, as DNA: TGTGCCACTCGTATCGGGGAGGGAGCCACCTACGAGCAGTACTTC. Protein: CATRIGEGATYEQYF.

The genes are TRBV29-1 and TRBJ2-2; 8 nucleotides match TRBD2. The CDR3 loop spans 15 amino acids. J gave up 5 bases and V 5 bases, and 10 bases lay outside the gene matches. CDR1 SQVTM and CDR2 ANQGSEA come from the germline V gene. The CDR3 DNA reads TGCAGCGTTCGCACCCCGGGACTAGAAACCGGGGAGCTGTTTTTT. This codes for CSVRTPGLETGELFF.

The CDR3 reads CASSSRTDRGGRETQYF. The CDR3 bases are TGTGCCAGCAGTTCCCGAACAGACAGGGGAGGGCGAGAGACCCAGTACTTC. The V gene is TRBV27, the J gene TRBJ2-5, with D perhaps matching TRBD1 (8 bases). The CDR3 spans 17 residues. The germline V gene encodes CDR1 MNHEY and CDR2 SMNVEV (reference sequence). Trimming took 4 bases from V and 4 from J, leaving 22 bases between them.

The chain combines TRBV2 with TRBJ1-6; 7 bases are shared with TRBD1. There are 13 residues in the CDR3. J was trimmed by 5 bases and V by 8 bases; bases with no gene match: 3. CDR1 and CDR2 from the germline V gene are SNHLY and FYNNEI. The CDR3 nucleotides read TGTGCCAGCGGGACAGCCAATAATTCACCCCTCCACTTT. This translates into CASGTANNSPLHF. Looking up the rest from reference TRBV2 and TRBJ1-6 gives the full variable domain: EPEVTQTPSHQVTQMGQEVILRCVPISNHLYFYWYRQILGQKVEFLVSFYNNEISEKSEIFDDQFSVERPDGSNFTLKIRSTKLEDSAMYFCASGTANNSPLHFGNGTRLTVT.

This chain links TRBV19 with TRBJ1-2; maybe TRBD1 (5 bases). Trimming removed 7 bases from V and 4 bases from J, with 22 bases in between. The V gene's germline CDR1 is LNHDA and CDR2 SQIVND (reference sequence). This CDR3 has 16 amino acids. CDR3 residues: CASTRAGGPSAYGYTF. In DNA, the CDR3 is TGTGCCAGTACCCGCGCTGGGGGTCCCAGCGCCTATGGCTACACCTTC.